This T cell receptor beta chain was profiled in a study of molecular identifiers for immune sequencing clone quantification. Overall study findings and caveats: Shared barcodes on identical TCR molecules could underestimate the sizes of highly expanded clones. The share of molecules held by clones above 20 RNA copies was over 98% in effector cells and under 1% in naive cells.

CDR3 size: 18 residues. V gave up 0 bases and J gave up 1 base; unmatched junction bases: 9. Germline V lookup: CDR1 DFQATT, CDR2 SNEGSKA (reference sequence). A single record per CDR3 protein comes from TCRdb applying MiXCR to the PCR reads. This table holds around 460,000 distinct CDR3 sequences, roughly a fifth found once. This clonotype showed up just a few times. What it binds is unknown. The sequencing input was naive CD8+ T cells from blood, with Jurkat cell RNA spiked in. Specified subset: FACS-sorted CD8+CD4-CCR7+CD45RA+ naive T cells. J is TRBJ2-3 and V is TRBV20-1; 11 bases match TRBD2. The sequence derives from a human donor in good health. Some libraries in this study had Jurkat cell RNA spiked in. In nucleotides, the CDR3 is TGCAGTGCTAGAGATATTAGCGGGGGGGCCGAGGGCACAGATACGCAGTATTTT. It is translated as CSARDISGGAEGTDTQYF.